Below, 23 T cell receptor beta chains from the same sample are listed, as sequenced in a study of pediatric ulcerative colitis. Rectal tissue came from one to two pinch biopsies taken at colonoscopy. Produced via immunoSEQ multiplex PCR; TCRdb's table is partial and in-frame only. The sample holds about 25,000 clones, over 65% seen once. The sequenced sample was gut tissue. Source of these receptors: a boy younger than 18 with severe ulcerative colitis.

The V call is TRBV10-2, the J call TRBJ2-5; 13 bases map to TRBD2. V dropped 4 bases and J dropped 2; count of bases not matched to a gene: 1. The germline V gene has CDR1 WSHSY and CDR2 SAAADI. The CDR3 length is 15 residues. CDR3 sequence: CASSGLAGGQETQYF. For the CDR3, the DNA is TGCGCCAGCAGTGGACTAGCGGGAGGTCAAGAGACCCAGTACTTC.

The chain uses TRBV10-1 and TRBJ2-3, with D hard to call. CDR3 length: 13 residues. CDR1 is WNHNN, CDR2 SYGVQD, per germline (reference sequence). The ends were cut back, 3 bases at V and 3 bases at J, with 7 bases in the middle. The CDR3 sequence: CASSDPPTDTQYF. As DNA, the CDR3 is TGCGCCAGCAGTGACCCGCCTACAGATACGCAGTATTTT.

The chain combines TRBV2 with TRBJ1-2, with D possibly TRBD1 on 5 matching bases. V lost 11 bases to trimming and J lost 2 bases, with 24 bases between them. Germline loops: CDR1 SNHLY, CDR2 FYNNEI. This CDR3 is built from 16 residues. The CDR3 DNA is TGTGCCGGCTCGGGACGGACACTCGTATCCAACTATGGCTACACCTTC. This encodes CAGSGRTLVSNYGYTF.

The J gene is TRBJ2-5, the V gene TRBV10-2, with 10 bases matching TRBD2. Germline lookup yields CDR1 WSHSY and CDR2 SAAADI. The junction had 0 bases not matched to a gene; V was cut back by 4 bases and J by 4 bases. This CDR3 is built from 13 residues. CDR3 in DNA: TGCGCCAGCAGTGGGACTAGCGGAGAGACCCAGTACTTC. It specifies CASSGTSGETQYF.

This clone was counted only a few times. The chain links TRBV2 to TRBJ2-7; no definite D call. Looked up from germline, CDR1 is SNHLY and CDR2 is FYNNEI. V lost 5 bases to trimming and J lost 1 base, with 6 bases between them. The CDR3 is 12 residues long. CDR3: CASSLPSYEQYF. The CDR3 DNA is TGTGCCAGCAGTTTGCCTTCCTACGAGCAGTACTTC.

V usage is TRBV30 and J usage is TRBJ1-1; D may be TRBD1 (5 bases). The CDR3 sequence is 11 residues long. Germline V CDR1 and CDR2: GTSNPN, SVGIG (reference sequence). V shed 2 bases and J shed 9 bases, with 10 bases lying between them. The DNA of the CDR3 is TGTGCCTGGAGTTGGGAGGGACAAGCTTTCTTT. It translates to CAWSWEGQAFF. The full variable domain, completed using reference TRBV30 and TRBJ1-1, is SQTIHQWPATLVQPVGSPLSLECTVEGTSNPNLYWYRQAAGRGLQLLFYSVGIGQISSEVPQNLSASRPQDRQFILSSKKLLLSDSGFYLCAWSWEGQAFFGQGTRLTVV.

The chain couples TRBV2 to TRBJ2-3; 14 positions match TRBD2. The CDR3 is made up of 15 amino acids. CDR1 SNHLY and CDR2 FYNNEI come from the germline V gene. The ends lost 5 bases at V and 5 bases at J; junction bases unmatched: 3. The CDR3 reads CASSRLAGGVDTQYF. In nucleotides, the CDR3 is TGTGCCAGCAGTAGACTAGCGGGAGGGGTAGATACGCAGTATTTT.

This clone appeared a single time. The chain has TRBV6-1 and TRBJ2-7; D unclear. CDR3 length: 15 residues. The germline V gene encodes CDR1 MNHNS and CDR2 SASEGT. The V gene lost 2 bases and the J gene lost 1 base, with 12 bases spanning the gap. For the CDR3, the DNA is TGTGCCAGCAGTGAATTCACCGGGCTTTCCTACGAGCAGTACTTC. Translated, it gives CASSEFTGLSYEQYF.

CDR3 nucleotide sequence: TGTGCCAGCAGCCGGGACAGTGACATTCAGTACTTC. Translation: CASSRDSDIQYF. V is TRBV2 and J is TRBJ2-4; 7 bases agree with TRBD1. Germline CDR1 is SNHLY and CDR2 is FYNNEI. The CDR3 consists of 12 residues. V trimming: 6 bases; J trimming: 8 bases; junction bases outside the gene matches: 4.

This clone was seen only once. The chain recombines TRBV4-1 with TRBJ2-1, with D possibly being TRBD2 (6 bases). The V gene lost 5 bases and the J gene lost 0 bases, with 20 bases spanning the gap. The CDR3 runs to 18 residues. Per germline, CDR1 MGHRA and CDR2 YSYEKL. The CDR3 DNA is TGCGCCAGCAGCGCCCTCCCTAGCGATAGCTTCTCCTACAATGAGCAGTTCTTC. It codes for CASSALPSDSFSYNEQFF.

The sample holds a few counts of this clone. J is TRBJ2-6 and V is TRBV7-3, with 8 bases that match TRBD1. With 5 bases clipped from V and 2 bases from J, the junction kept 5 bases outside the gene matches. This CDR3 is built from 16 residues. CDR1 is SGHTA, CDR2 FQGTGA, per germline. The CDR3 DNA is TGTGCCAGCAGCCAGGGGGCGAATGCTGGGGCCAACGTCCTGACTTTC. The encoded protein is CASSQGANAGANVLTF.

The J gene is TRBJ2-1, the V gene TRBV15; D uncertain. CDR3 length: 16 amino acids. V lost 0 bases, J lost 0 bases, and 9 bases lay in between. Germline loops: CDR1 LNHNV, CDR2 YYDKDF (reference sequence). The CDR3 DNA reads as TGTGCCACCAGCAGAGAAAAGGAAAGCTCCTACAATGAGCAGTTCTTC. Translated, it gives CATSREKESSYNEQFF.

This clone was observed a few times. This chain uses TRBV6-1 with TRBJ2-7; D remains unclear. Germline CDR1 reads MNHNS; CDR2 reads SASEGT. The length of the CDR3 is 11 residues. V lost 7 bases to trimming and J lost 2 bases, with 6 bases between them. CDR3 in DNA: TGTGCCAGCACTCGGACCTACGAGCAGTACTTC. Translated, it gives CASTRTYEQYF.

The chain is built from TRBV15 and TRBJ2-1, with 8 bases lining up with TRBD2. With 5 bases clipped from V and 7 bases from J, the junction kept 16 bases outside the gene matches. This CDR3 is built from 17 residues. Per the germline V gene, CDR1 is LNHNV and CDR2 is YYDKDF (reference sequence). DNA of the CDR3: TGTGCCACCAGCGCAAGACTGCTAGCGGGCGTCGAGAATGAGCAGTTCTTC. This gives the protein CATSARLLAGVENEQFF.

V is TRBV4-2 and J is TRBJ1-4; TRBD1 might be the D (6 bases). The germline CDR1 and CDR2 sequences are LGHNA and YNFKEQ. With 4 bases removed from V and 7 bases from J, the gap between germline ends came to 19 bases. The CDR3 spans 16 residues. This CDR3 is CASSRKLRDILEKLFF. The CDR3 DNA is TGTGCCAGCAGCCGGAAACTCCGGGACATCCTTGAAAAACTGTTTTTT.

The chain combines TRBV30 with TRBJ2-7; no reliable D call. CDR3 length: 13 amino acids. The germline V gene has CDR1 GTSNPN and CDR2 SVGIG (reference sequence). V was pared by 3 bases and J by 6 bases, with 15 bases between. This chain's CDR3 is CAWREGARLEQYF. CDR3 DNA sequence: TGTGCCTGGAGGGAAGGAGCCCGCCTCGAGCAGTACTTC.

The CDR3 here is CAISESSASGSRADTQYF. CDR3 nucleotides: TGTGCCATCAGTGAGTCGTCGGCTAGCGGGAGTAGAGCAGATACGCAGTATTTT. The chain employs TRBV10-3 and TRBJ2-3; the match to TRBD2 covers 10 bases. From germline, CDR1 is ENHRY and CDR2 SYGVKD. The CDR3 has 18 residues. V lost 0 bases, J lost 4 bases, and 10 bases stayed unmatched.

The J gene is TRBJ1-3, the V gene TRBV11-2; possible D gene TRBD1, 6 bases. Between the trimmed V and J ends, which lost 5 bases and 1 base, there was a span of 9 bases. The CDR3 covers 14 residues. CDR1 is SGHAT and CDR2 is FQNNGV in the germline V gene. DNA of the CDR3: TGTGCCAGCAGCCGGACAGTATCTGGAAACACCATATATTTT. Translated, it gives CASSRTVSGNTIYF.

The rearrangement links TRBV6-4 to TRBJ2-3; D remains ambiguous. CDR1 is MRHNA and CDR2 is SNTAGT in the germline V gene. V dropped 0 bases and J dropped 2 bases, with 6 bases sitting between them. The CDR3 covers 14 residues. The CDR3 region has the DNA TGTGCCAGCAGTGACTCTGGTGACACAGATACGCAGTATTTT. This encodes CASSDSGDTDTQYF.

Remarks on this clone: Other DNA sequences in this sample translate to the same CDR3. V usage is TRBV4-3 and J usage is TRBJ2-3; 11 nucleotides align to TRBD2. This CDR3 has 16 residues. Trimming cost V 1 base and J 6 bases; bases outside gene matches: 6. The germline gives CDR1 LGHNA, CDR2 YSLEER. CDR3 amino acids: CASSQGLAGKTDTQYF. In nucleotides, the CDR3 is TGCGCCAGCAGCCAAGGACTAGCGGGAAAAACGGATACGCAGTATTTT.

The chain has TRBV7-2 and TRBJ2-2; D perhaps matches TRBD1 (5 bases). The ends were cut back, 5 bases at V and 6 bases at J, with 10 bases in the middle. This CDR3 contains 13 residues. CDR1 and CDR2 from the germline V gene are SGHTA and FQGNSA. The CDR3 sequence: CASSQGVPGELFF. CDR3 DNA sequence: TGTGCCAGCAGCCAAGGGGTACCCGGGGAGCTGTTTTTT.

The genes are TRBV15 and TRBJ2-7; a possible D gene is TRBD2 (5 bases). Trimming took off 1 base at V and 1 base at J, with 11 bases between the two ends. Germline V gene sequence: CDR1 LNHNV, CDR2 YYDKDF (reference sequence). CDR3 length: 15 residues. CDR3 nucleotides: TGTGCCACCAGCAGAGCTCCCGGGGTTTCCTACGAGCAGTACTTC. Its protein product is CATSRAPGVSYEQYF.

This chain connects TRBV6-6 to TRBJ1-3; no firm D call. This CDR3 has 13 residues. With 1 base removed from V and 6 bases from J, the gap between germline ends came to 7 bases. Per germline, CDR1 MNHNY and CDR2 SVGAGI (reference sequence). DNA for the CDR3: TGTGCCAGCAGTTACTTGGTCTCAAACACCATATATTTT. It yields the protein CASSYLVSNTIYF.